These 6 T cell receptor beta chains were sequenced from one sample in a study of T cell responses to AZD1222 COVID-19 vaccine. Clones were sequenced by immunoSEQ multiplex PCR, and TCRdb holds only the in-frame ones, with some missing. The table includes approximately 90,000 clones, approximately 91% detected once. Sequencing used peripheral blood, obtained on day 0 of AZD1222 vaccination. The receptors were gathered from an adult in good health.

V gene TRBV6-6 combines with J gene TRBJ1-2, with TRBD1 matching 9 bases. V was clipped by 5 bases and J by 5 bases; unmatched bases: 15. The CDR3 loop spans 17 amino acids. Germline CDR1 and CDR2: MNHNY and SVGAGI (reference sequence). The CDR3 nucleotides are TGTGCCAGCAGTCAGCAAGGACAGGGGACCCTGCGGTATGGCTACACCTTC. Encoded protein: CASSQQGQGTLRYGYTF.

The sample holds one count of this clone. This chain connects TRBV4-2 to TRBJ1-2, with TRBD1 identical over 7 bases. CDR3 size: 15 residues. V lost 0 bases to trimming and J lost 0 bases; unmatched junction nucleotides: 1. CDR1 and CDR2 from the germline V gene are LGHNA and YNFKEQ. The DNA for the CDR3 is TGTGCCAGCAGCCAAGAAGGGACAGCTAACTATGGCTACACCTTC. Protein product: CASSQEGTANYGYTF.

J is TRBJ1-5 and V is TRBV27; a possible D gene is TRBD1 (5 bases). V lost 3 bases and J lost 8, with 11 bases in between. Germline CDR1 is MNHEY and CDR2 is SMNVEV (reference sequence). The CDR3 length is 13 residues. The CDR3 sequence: CASSFEGPEPQHF. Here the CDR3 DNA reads TGTGCCAGCAGTTTCGAGGGGCCAGAGCCCCAGCATTTT.

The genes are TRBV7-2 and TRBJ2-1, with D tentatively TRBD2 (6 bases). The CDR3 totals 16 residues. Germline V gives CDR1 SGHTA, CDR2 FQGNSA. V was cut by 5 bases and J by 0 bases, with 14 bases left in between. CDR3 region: CASSPWAGSSYNEQFF. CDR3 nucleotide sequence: TGTGCCAGCAGCCCCTGGGCCGGGAGCTCCTACAATGAGCAGTTCTTC.

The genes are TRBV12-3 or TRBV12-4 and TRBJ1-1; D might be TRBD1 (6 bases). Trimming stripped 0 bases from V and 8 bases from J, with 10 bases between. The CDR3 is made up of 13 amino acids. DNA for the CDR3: TGTGCCAGCAGTTTAGCACTAGGGACAGAAGCTTTCTTT. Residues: CASSLALGTEAFF.

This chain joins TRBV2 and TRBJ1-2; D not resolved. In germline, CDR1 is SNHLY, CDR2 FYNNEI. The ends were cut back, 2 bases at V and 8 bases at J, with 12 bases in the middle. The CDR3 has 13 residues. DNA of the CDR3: TGTGCCAGCAGTGAACAGGCCTCGGGGGGCTACACCTTC. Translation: CASSEQASGGYTF.